This TCR beta chain was retrieved from a study of blood T cell repertoires in COVID-19. Study details: PBMCs, B-cell-depleted T cells, or T cells were the source of the cDNA or gDNA that made up the material.

Original processing notes: Counts of nucleated cells, estimated from reference gene primer amplification, were obtained. The method was immunoSEQ multiplex PCR; TCRdb's version includes in-frame clones alone and lacks a portion of them. The V and J calls and clone size come from that table; D and trimming were worked out from the DNA. The sample has a few hundred thousand clones; about 85% are singletons. This receptor was taken from a man over 45 who had recovered from COVID-19. What was sequenced was peripheral blood.

CDR3 DNA: TGTGCCAGCTCACTGACTAGCGGGAGAGGCACAGATACGCAGTATTTT. Its protein is CASSLTSGRGTDTQYF. The chain recombines TRBV18 with TRBJ2-3, with TRBD2 matching over 12 bases. CDR1 KGHSH and CDR2 LQKENI come from the germline V gene. The CDR3 consists of 16 residues. V gave up 4 bases and J gave up 1 base; unmatched junction bases: 3.